The sequence of this T cell receptor beta chain was determined in a study of T cell clonality in common variable immunodeficiency. Generated by immunoSEQ multiplex PCR, the TCRdb table keeps only in-frame clones and is missing some. This sample carries roughly 40,000 clones, none of them present only once. Study-wide results and limits: Compared with controls, CVID subjects had fewer shared TCRbeta clones. CVID subjects showed higher TCRbeta clonality than healthy controls. In common variable immunodeficiency, TCR beta chains reportedly carried fewer deletions and N-nucleotide insertions.

This clone has at least ten counts. Its antigen is undetermined. The read terminates 3 residues ahead of where the CDR3 ends, so the germline J gene completes it. The CDR3 length is 15 residues. The ends lost 2 bases at V and 5 bases at J; junction bases unmatched: 6. The V gene's germline CDR1 is WNHNN and CDR2 SYGVQD (reference sequence). Both groups were predominantly of Caucasian heritage. The J gene is TRBJ1-1, the V gene TRBV10-1, with 9 nucleotides matching TRBD1. The receptor was derived from a person between 18 and 70 years old in good health. Sequenced input: peripheral blood mononuclear cells. The CDR3 region is CASSEVRTGETEAFF. CDR3 DNA, as far as it was read: TGCGCCAGCAGTGAGGTGAGGACAGGGGAGACTGAA.